The T cell receptor (beta chain) under discussion was sequenced for a study of post-analysis software for immune sequencing data (dated by TCRdb to the mid-2010s). The study in broad terms: Recorded disease courses included relapsing-remitting, secondary progressive and progressive-relapsing multiple sclerosis, with some patients lacking subtype annotation. Patient repertoires were compared against 10 to 12 previously published healthy control repertoires from donors aged about 6 to 26 years. A subset of samples was prepared in parallel using single-end sample barcoding, then pooled and co-amplified after Illumina adapter ligation.

The receptor library was made with PCR. Sequencing took place on an Illumina HiSeq 2500. To reduce PCR and sequencing biases, unique molecular identifiers were incorporated into the TCR beta cDNA libraries. Every 1 to 10 million input T cells yielded around 500,000 cDNA molecules, meaning each molecule approximated one T cell. The patient libraries were prepared and sequenced with the same protocol used for the earlier healthy control dataset. Within a given batch, samples were prepared together, multiplexed and sequenced on the same HiSeq lane. From the authors' description of their analysis: MIGEC handled the raw barcoded reads, throwing out single-read molecular identifier groups before consensus assembly and CDR3 extraction. VDJtools was used for post-analysis of the clonotype tables, with diversity normalized by down-sampling every dataset to the smallest sample size. To correct batch-related cross-sample contamination, repertoire overlap clustering matched CDR3 amino acid sequences but not nucleotide sequences. TCRdb reprocessed the public reads (quality trimming at Q25 with fastp, clone calling with MiXCR) and kept in-frame beta chains. Rows matching on CDR3 protein sequence are summarized as one entry with the most common DNA and genes. These V and J calls originate from TCRdb's pipeline instead of the authors' own analysis. Recorded for this sample are roughly 870,000 distinct CDR3 sequences; roughly 50% of them occurred a single time. The ten largest clones add up to approximately 4.4% of the sample.

This clonotype appeared a few times. The target of this receptor is not known. The input lacks base qualities; no much larger clone sits a single base away. Germline trimming: 3 bases from V, 4 bases from J; junction bases outside gene matches: 7. From cysteine to phenylalanine, the CDR3 is 14 amino acids long. Only the CDR3 portion is preserved as DNA: 42 bases, with reading frame beginning at the first base. CDR1 and CDR2 were assigned from the germline V gene (reference sequence) as DFQATT and SNEGSKA. The full study reports these points: Direct clustering with F measure revealed strong co-clustering of samples prepared in the same batch, which led to a batch-effect correction. Compared with controls, multiple sclerosis patients had significantly lower normalized Chao1 diversity, a finding suggesting substantial peripheral T-cell clonal expansion. The multiple sclerosis patient group was slightly younger than the control group. Patients showed significantly higher frequencies than controls for a handful of TRBV segments, among them TRBV5-6, TRBV5-1 and TRBV20-1.

To demonstrate the VDJtools post-analysis software, the study profiled TCR beta repertoires from the peripheral blood of 10 to 15 young patients with multiple sclerosis. The multiple sclerosis patients were children and adolescents between roughly 6 and 16 years of age. The source material was blood. The chain uses TRBV20-1 and TRBJ2-7; the junction holds 9 bases that match TRBD2. The TCR sequence derives from a girl aged 5 to 17 with multiple sclerosis. The DNA sequence reads TGCAGTGCTAGGAGAAGCGGGGGGTGGTACGAGCAGTACTTC. The translation is CSARRSGGWYEQYF.